Following are 9 T cell receptor beta chains from one sample sequenced in a study of blood T cells in healthy people across ages. Then a second PCR, running about 6 to 12 cycles, was carried out with a sample-barcoded 5' primer and a J-beta primer mix. Each CDR3 protein gets one entry after TCRdb re-called the 5' RACE reads with MiXCR. Of around 670,000 distinct CDR3 sequences in the sample, around 31% were seen once. The sequenced sample consisted of blood. These receptors originate from a woman at least 80 years old in good health.

The V and J genes are TRBV3-1 and TRBJ2-1, with 9 nucleotides matching TRBD1. The J call may be in error: the DNA end matches TRBJ2-7 better. The V gene's germline CDR1 is LGHDT and CDR2 YNNKEL (reference sequence). The CDR3 totals 14 residues. CDR3 nucleotides: TGTGCCAGCAGCCAAGGGGGGACAGGGAACGAGCAGTACTTC. Protein: CASSQGGTGNEQYF.

As for this clonotype: A much larger clonotype is one base distant, so this may be a read error. The V gene is TRBV5-6, the J gene TRBJ1-2; D is unresolved. CDR1 and CDR2 (germline): SGHDT, YYEEEE. V was clipped by 3 bases and J by 2 bases, with 11 bases between them. This CDR3 is built from 14 residues. CDR3: CASSWDSDNYGYTF. CDR3 DNA: TGTGCCAGCAGCTGGGATTCGGACAACTATGGCTACACCTTC.

Note on this clonotype: A much larger clone differs from this one at a single base, so this may be a read error. The chain combines TRBV4-2 with TRBJ1-6; unclear D gene. The V gene's germline CDR1 is LGHNA and CDR2 YNFKEQ. The CDR3 is made up of 14 amino acids. DNA for the CDR3: TGTACCAGCAGCCAAGATTCTACGGGGTCACCCCTCCACTTT. This codes for CTSSQDSTGSPLHF.

This clonotype was detected only a few times. The rearrangement links TRBV11-2 to TRBJ2-1; 10 nucleotides line up with TRBD1. This CDR3 spans 16 amino acids. After removal of 5 bases from V and 4 bases from J, the junction contained 8 bases not matched to a gene. Germline V gives CDR1 SGHAT, CDR2 FQNNGV. CDR3 in amino acids: CASSHGDRGSYNEQFF. CDR3 sequence (DNA): TGTGCCAGCAGCCACGGGGACAGGGGTTCATACAATGAGCAGTTCTTC.

The J gene is TRBJ1-2, the V gene TRBV15; 7 bases line up with TRBD1. CDR1 is LNHNV, CDR2 YYDKDF, per germline (reference sequence). This CDR3 contains 14 residues. Unmatched junction bases numbered 3, after V lost 0 bases and J lost 5 bases. The CDR3 DNA is TGTGCCACCAGCAGAGACCGGGACAGTTATGGCTACACCTTC. Its translation: CATSRDRDSYGYTF.

Regarding this clonotype: This may be a read error, as it is one base from a much larger clone. The chain recombines TRBV29-1 with TRBJ2-3; 7 bases fit TRBD1. Germline V gene sequence: CDR1 SQVTM, CDR2 ANQGSEA. This CDR3 is 15 amino acids long. Trimming took 4 bases from V and 2 from J; bases not matched to a gene: 9. CDR3 sequence (DNA): TGCAGCGTTGCCCGGGGACAGCAAATCACAGATACGCAGTATTTT. Its translation: CSVARGQQITDTQYF.

This clonotype was seen more than once but under ten times. The gene calls are TRBV11-2 and TRBJ2-2, with 7 bases that match TRBD1. The germline CDR1 and CDR2 sequences are SGHAT and FQNNGV. The CDR3 spans 16 residues. V lost 7 bases to trimming and J lost 2 bases; unmatched junction nucleotides: 10. The DNA for the CDR3 is TGTGCCAGCACCTGGCAGGGACAGAGAAACACCGGGGAGCTGTTTTTT. Amino acid sequence: CASTWQGQRNTGELFF.

A word on this clonotype: An end of the junction differs from the germline gene, which may be a read error. This rearrangement joins TRBV5-8 to TRBJ1-2; D gene ambiguous. Per the germline V gene, CDR1 is SGHTS and CDR2 is YDEGEE. The CDR3 length is 15 residues. This chain's CDR3 is CVSSRTRTDNYGYTF. The CDR3 bases are TGTGTCAGCAGCCGGACTAGGACGGATAACTATGGCTACACCTTC.

This clonotype has ten or more counts. This chain joins TRBV18 and TRBJ2-3, with no clear D. V lost 2 bases, J lost 1 base, and 4 bases lay in between. Germline lookup yields CDR1 KGHSH and CDR2 LQKENI. The CDR3 extends over 13 amino acids. Written as DNA, the CDR3 is TGTGCCAGCTCACCAGTCGGCACAGATACGCAGTATTTT. Its protein product is CASSPVGTDTQYF.